This TCR beta chain appears in the sequencing data of a study of cytomegalovirus exposure and HLA in healthy donors. Points from the study as a whole: The authors assumed roughly uniform sequencing depth across donors for presence/absence analyses. Overall, around 160 TCR beta chains were annotated as cytomegalovirus-associated. Later analysis associated a missense DCLRE1C variant with TCR beta V- and J-gene trimming.

Comment on this clone: Antigen specificity is unknown.

V gave up 0 bases and J gave up 1 base; unmatched junction bases: 2. The CDR3 consists of 15 residues. Germline V lookup: CDR1 SGHTS, CDR2 YDEGEE. The PCR had 60 Vbeta and 13 Jbeta primers. Only in-frame clones appear in the TCRdb table, and some are missing; sequencing was by immunoSEQ multiplex PCR. The data contain about 160,000 clones, 84% of them singletons. The sample consisted of PBMCs. V and J are TRBV5-8 and TRBJ1-1; 8 bases line up with TRBD1. This TCR was recovered from a middle-aged man in good health and CMV-seropositive. The CDR3 loop reads CASSLDDRGNTEAFF. In DNA form, the CDR3 reads TGTGCCAGCAGCTTGGATGACAGGGGGAACACTGAAGCTTTCTTT.